Listed here are 18 T cell receptor beta chains from one sample, sequenced in a study of blood T cell repertoires in COVID-19. This table comes from immunoSEQ multiplex PCR, and its TCRdb copy is limited to in-frame clones, with some not included. The table has fewer than 400,000 clones, about nine tenths seen once. Sequencing used peripheral blood. The receptors originated from a woman aged 25 to 39 with COVID-19, enrolled during active disease.

The chain carries TRBV6-6 and TRBJ2-5; D might be TRBD1 (6 bases). Per germline, CDR1 MNHNY and CDR2 SVGAGI (reference sequence). V was clipped by 0 bases and J by 4 bases, with 9 bases between them. CDR3 length equals 14 residues. The CDR3 DNA sequence: TGTGCCAGCAGTTACTCGGTAGGGGGAGAGACCCAGTACTTC. Translated, it gives CASSYSVGGETQYF.

This rearrangement joins TRBV11-3 to TRBJ1-1; D gene unclear. Trimming cost V 5 bases and J 5 bases, with 9 bases left between them. The CDR3 spans 12 residues. Germline CDR1 SGHNT, CDR2 YENEEA. In nucleotides, the CDR3 is TGTGCCAGCAGCCCGCTAGGAACTGAAGCTTTCTTT. Translating gives CASSPLGTEAFF.

This clone appeared once. Other DNA sequences in this sample translate to the same CDR3. This chain connects TRBV12-3 or TRBV12-4 to TRBJ1-5, with D perhaps TRBD1 (6 bases). The CDR3 length is 13 residues. V was pared by 3 bases and J by 3 bases, with 6 bases between. The CDR3 protein is CASSLGANQPQHF. The CDR3 bases are TGTGCCAGCAGTTTGGGGGCCAATCAGCCCCAGCATTTT.

The chain has TRBV4-1 and TRBJ2-4; D unclear. Trimming pared 0 bases from V and 0 bases from J, leaving 12 bases between. The CDR3 consists of 17 residues. Germline-derived CDR1 and CDR2 are MGHRA and YSYEKL. CDR3 nucleotide sequence: TGCGCCAGCAGCCAAGATTTTTCAGTTCTAGCCAAAAACATTCAGTACTTC. Amino acids: CASSQDFSVLAKNIQYF.

This clone was found once. The rearrangement links TRBV7-2 to TRBJ1-1; a weak D match, TRBD1 (5 bases). V was clipped by 0 bases and J by 0 bases, with 8 bases between them. Per the germline V gene, CDR1 is SGHTA and CDR2 is FQGNSA. The CDR3 is made up of 15 amino acids. DNA of the CDR3: TGTGCCAGCAGCTTAGCTTTAGGGGTGAACACTGAAGCTTTCTTT. It is translated as CASSLALGVNTEAFF.

The chain carries TRBV6-6 and TRBJ1-1; maybe TRBD1 (5 bases). V was pared by 6 bases and J by 10 bases, with 12 bases between. CDR1 MNHNY and CDR2 SVGAGI come from the germline V gene (reference sequence). The CDR3 length is 11 residues. This chain's CDR3 is CASRGAWGAFF. CDR3 in DNA: TGTGCCAGCAGAGGGGCCTGGGGAGCTTTCTTT.

This chain uses TRBV28 with TRBJ1-5; D not resolved. The V gene lost 6 bases and the J gene lost 1 base, with 16 bases spanning the gap. Looked up from germline, CDR1 is MDHEN and CDR2 is SYDVKM. This CDR3 comprises 16 residues. The DNA for the CDR3 is TGTGCCAGCAGGCCGGAAGGATCCGGGAGCAATCAGCCCCAGCATTTT. It specifies CASRPEGSGSNQPQHF.

The J gene is TRBJ1-6, the V gene TRBV9; D possibly corresponds to TRBD1 (5 bases). Trimming cost V 0 bases and J 4 bases, with 5 bases left between them. The CDR3 runs 14 residues. Germline-derived CDR1 and CDR2 are SGDLS and YYNGEE. DNA of the CDR3: TGTGCCAGCAGCGTAGGACAGTATAATTCACCCCTCCACTTT. It is translated as CASSVGQYNSPLHF.

The V and J genes are TRBV5-1 and TRBJ2-7; 8 positions match TRBD1. The J segment lost 4 bases and the V segment lost 4 bases, leaving 10 bases of the junction unmatched. There are 15 residues in the CDR3. Germline values: CDR1 SGHRS, CDR2 YFSETQ. CDR3 sequence (DNA): TGCGCCAGCAGCCAACGGACAGGGAAACGTTACGAGCAGTACTTC. It specifies CASSQRTGKRYEQYF.

V is TRBV21-1 and J is TRBJ1-1; TRBD1 is the table's D call and was not checked against the DNA. TRBV21-1 is a pseudogene. This CDR3 comprises 14 residues. CDR3 loop: CASSDRDSHTEAFF. In DNA, the CDR3 is TGTGCCAGCAGCGATAGGGACAGCCACACTGAAGCTTTCTTT.

This clone was detected ten times or more. The sample carries other DNA sequences with the same CDR3. The chain employs TRBV13 and TRBJ2-1; 8 nucleotides align to TRBD2. The length of the CDR3 is 18 residues. J lost 3 bases, V lost 2 bases, and 12 bases had no gene match. Germline CDR1 is PRHDT and CDR2 is FYEKMQ (reference sequence). Here the CDR3 reads CASSLLRGETGDYNEQFF. In DNA, the CDR3 is TGTGCCAGCAGCTTATTGCGGGGGGAGACGGGAGACTACAATGAGCAGTTCTTC.

The chain has TRBV6-5 and TRBJ2-7; 9 bases align to TRBD1. The CDR3 is made up of 13 amino acids. The germline gives CDR1 MNHEY, CDR2 SVGAGI. After removal of 7 bases from V and 2 bases from J, the junction contained 3 bases not matched to a gene. CDR3 sequence: CASTWTGAYEQYF. The CDR3 DNA reads TGTGCCAGCACTTGGACAGGGGCCTACGAGCAGTACTTC.

This clone occurred once. The chain is built from TRBV28 and TRBJ2-7; 7 bases line up with TRBD1. Germline V gene lookup returns CDR1 MDHEN and CDR2 SYDVKM. After removal of 6 bases from V and 3 bases from J, the junction contained 11 bases not matched to a gene. The CDR3 runs to 15 residues. The CDR3 loop is CASSPSGTVIYEQYV. CDR3 nucleotides: TGTGCCAGCAGCCCTTCCGGGACAGTTATCTACGAGCAGTACGTC.

The rearrangement links TRBV12-5 to TRBJ2-5, with 7 nucleotides matching TRBD2. Trimming took 2 bases from V and 5 from J; bases not matched to a gene: 2. The germline CDR1 and CDR2 sequences are LGHNT and FRNRAP. This CDR3 is built from 13 residues. The CDR3 DNA follows: TGTGCTAGTGGTTTGATGGGAGGGGAGACCCAGTACTTC. Residues: CASGLMGGETQYF.

The CDR3 loop reads CASSIGQYNSPLHF. The CDR3 nucleotides read TGTGCCAGCAGTATCGGACAGTATAATTCACCCCTCCACTTT. The V and J genes are TRBV28 and TRBJ1-6; D may be TRBD1 (6 bases). Germline V CDR1 and CDR2: MDHEN, SYDVKM. The CDR3 is made up of 14 amino acids. V was clipped by 5 bases and J by 4 bases, with 9 bases between them.

The chain is built from TRBV3-1 (or the pseudogene TRBV3-2) and TRBJ1-6; no reliable D call. The V gene lost 1 base and the J gene lost 7 bases, with 8 bases spanning the gap. The germline V gene encodes CDR1 LGHDT and CDR2 YNNKEL (reference sequence). The CDR3 is made up of 14 amino acids. The CDR3 is CASSQVPGNSPLHF. The CDR3 coding sequence is TGTGCCAGCAGCCAAGTCCCGGGAAATTCACCCCTCCACTTT.

The rearrangement links TRBV2 to TRBJ2-1; TRBD1 might be the D (7 bases). The CDR3 consists of 16 residues. Germline V gene data show CDR1 as SNHLY and CDR2 as FYNNEI. V lost 6 bases and J 0 bases, leaving 15 bases between the germline ends. The CDR3 sequence: CASRESQGGSYNEQFF. In nucleotides, the CDR3 is TGTGCCAGCAGAGAATCTCAGGGGGGCTCCTACAATGAGCAGTTCTTC.

This rearrangement joins TRBV11-2 to TRBJ1-1; a possible D gene is TRBD1 (6 bases). V was pared by 1 base and J by 5 bases, with 14 bases between. The CDR3 is made up of 15 amino acids. The V gene's germline CDR1 is SGHAT and CDR2 FQNNGV. CDR3 DNA: TGTGCCAGCAGCTTAGGGGGGGGCAGATGGACTGAAGCTTTCTTT. It translates to CASSLGGGRWTEAFF.